What follows is one T cell receptor (beta chain) and its context. What it binds is unknown. The data originate from a study of a mutant IDH1 vaccine in newly diagnosed glioma. Study in general: Scheduled for weeks 1, 3, 5, 7, 11, 15, 19 and 23, eight vaccinations were given to patients. Vaccines began 4-6 weeks after radiotherapy alone, or with temozolomide cycles. Before enrollment, the patients had been treated with radiotherapy alone, temozolomide alone, or both together. Most of them had received both. Study observations and caveats: There were vaccine-induced immune responses in 85% to 95% of the patients.

Indicated time point: week 5, during vaccination. Vaccination used 300 ug of mutant IDH1 20-mer peptide per dose, with topical imiquimod. V shed 4 bases, J shed 0 bases, and the junction held 3 bases outside the gene matches. There are 15 residues in the CDR3. CDR1 is SGHDT and CDR2 is YYEEEE in the germline V gene. The repertoire was sequenced with immunoSEQ multiplex PCR; TCRdb's copy has only in-frame clones and lacks some. The data contain around 51,000 clones, roughly 73% of them seen just once; the ten biggest clones take up 1.8%. The sample in question was PBMCs, obtained from a glioma patient whose treatment included an IDH1 peptide vaccine. The rearrangement links TRBV5-6 to TRBJ2-5; TRBD2 matches 10 bases. This clonotype was sampled from a woman aged 40 to 50 with glioma. CDR3 residues: CASSHLAGDQETQYF. The CDR3 coding sequence is TGTGCCAGCAGCCACCTAGCGGGGGACCAAGAGACCCAGTACTTC.